The 20 T cell receptor beta chains below all came from one sample that was sequenced in a study of blood T cell repertoires in COVID-19. The protocol was immunoSEQ multiplex PCR, while the TCRdb copy is restricted to in-frame clones and leaves out a portion. This table has tens of thousands of clones, more than 85% appearing once. The sample comprised peripheral blood. Every receptor here comes from a human donor with active COVID-19. The donor label of this sample is uncertain.

The chain links TRBV19 to TRBJ2-7, with 9 nucleotides matching TRBD1. Germline CDR1 and CDR2: LNHDA and SQIVND (reference sequence). The CDR3 has 15 amino acids. Trimming took 8 bases from V and 5 from J; bases not matched to a gene: 13. The CDR3 region has the DNA TGTGCCAGTTCGGCCCGGGGGACAGGGCTCGACGAGCAGTACTTC. Translating it yields CASSARGTGLDEQYF.

The chain combines TRBV27 with TRBJ2-5; D is uncertain. Germline CDR1 reads MNHEY; CDR2 reads SMNVEV (reference sequence). Trimming took off 5 bases at V and 5 bases at J, with 12 bases between the two ends. This CDR3 has 13 residues. CDR3 nucleotides: TGTGCCAGCAGTGGCAACTCCGGGGAGACCCAGTACTTC. Translating gives CASSGNSGETQYF.

This clone was found a few times. The final CDR3 position lacks the conserved phenylalanine or tryptophan, pointing to a likely read error. The limits of the CDR3 on the DNA are not certain, so only TCRdb's listed CDR3 is given. The chain has TRBV21-1 and TRBJ1-1; the DNA was not compared with TRBD1, the D call given in the table. TRBV21-1 is shown as a pseudogene. Counting both end residues, the CDR3 totals 8 amino acids. CDR3 protein: CASISDQA.

The rearrangement joins TRBV6-4 to TRBJ2-5; weak D call: TRBD1 (6 bases). The CDR3 extends over 14 amino acids. Trimming stripped 7 bases from V and 0 bases from J, with 12 bases between. Germline loops: CDR1 MRHNA, CDR2 SNTAGT. CDR3 in amino acids: CASKVRGYQETQYF. For the CDR3, the DNA is TGTGCCAGCAAAGTCAGGGGATACCAAGAGACCCAGTACTTC.

This chain uses TRBV19 with TRBJ1-4; D perhaps matches TRBD1 (6 bases). V was pared by 11 bases and J by 2 bases, with 24 bases between. The germline V gene encodes CDR1 LNHDA and CDR2 SQIVND (reference sequence). CDR3 length: 17 residues. The CDR3 DNA reads TGTGCCGGATACCCGGGACACATCGTTGCGACTAATGAAAAACTGTTTTTT. It encodes CAGYPGHIVATNEKLFF.

This chain uses TRBV12-3 or TRBV12-4 with TRBJ2-7, with D maybe TRBD2 (5 bases). The V end lost 6 bases, the J end lost 6 bases, and 9 bases lay between the germline ends. The CDR3 totals 11 residues. CDR3 bases: TGTGCCAGCAGCCGGGCGGGCGAGCAGTACTTC. Protein sequence: CASSRAGEQYF.

The chain couples TRBV9 to TRBJ2-7; no firm D call. V shed 0 bases and J shed 5 bases, with 18 bases lying between them. Germline-derived CDR1 and CDR2 are SGDLS and YYNGEE. The CDR3 contains 16 residues. The CDR3 is CASSVVADPRRHEQYF. CDR3 nucleotides: TGTGCCAGCAGCGTAGTTGCGGATCCACGACGGCACGAGCAGTACTTC.

Note on this clone: Other nucleotide sequences in the sample specify the same CDR3. This sequence joins TRBV5-1 and TRBJ2-1, with TRBD2 matching over 7 bases. CDR3 length: 16 residues. From germline, CDR1 is SGHRS and CDR2 YFSETQ. The trim removed 0 bases at V and 0 bases at J, leaving 3 bases unmatched. In DNA form, the CDR3 reads TGCGCCAGCAGCTTGGCGGGCGGGAGCTCCTACAATGAGCAGTTCTTC. It codes for CASSLAGGSSYNEQFF.

This chain uses TRBV7-9 with TRBJ2-1; 10 positions agree with TRBD1. The CDR3 loop spans 14 amino acids. Germline trimming cut 5 bases from V and 4 bases from J; bases unmatched to any gene: 2. Germline CDR1 reads SEHNR; CDR2 reads FQNEAQ (reference sequence). The CDR3 region is CASSGQGEYNEQFF. CDR3 DNA sequence: TGTGCCAGCAGCGGACAGGGGGAGTACAATGAGCAGTTCTTC. The whole variable domain, remainder taken from reference TRBV7-9 and TRBJ2-1, is DTGVSQNPRHKITKRGQNVTFRCDPISEHNRLYWYRQTLGQGPEFLTYFQNEAQLEKSRLLSDRFSAERPKGSFSTLEIQRTEQGDSAMYLCASSGQGEYNEQFFGPGTRLTVL.

V is TRBV6-1 and J is TRBJ2-3; no clear D. From germline, CDR1 is MNHNS and CDR2 SASEGT. This CDR3 spans 12 amino acids. V lost 1 base to trimming and J lost 6 bases, with 5 bases between them. CDR3 DNA: TGTGCCAGCAGTGAAGTTGCGGATACGCAGTATTTT. Translating it yields CASSEVADTQYF.

This clone appeared a single time. The chain employs TRBV6-5 and TRBJ1-5; D gene unclear. This CDR3 has 13 residues. V lost 4 bases and J lost 3, with 7 bases in between. Germline CDR1 and CDR2: MNHEY and SVGAGI. The CDR3 loop reads CASSSRPNQPQHF. The CDR3 nucleotides are TGTGCCAGCAGTTCTCGTCCCAATCAGCCCCAGCATTTT.

The J gene is TRBJ2-7, the V gene TRBV7-8; 7 nucleotides agree with TRBD1. The CDR3 covers 13 residues. The V segment lost 3 bases and the J segment 3 bases; nucleotides outside the gene matches: 2. Germline CDR1 SGHVS, CDR2 FQNEAQ. CDR3 DNA sequence: TGTGCCAGCAGCTTGCAGGGGGACTACGAGCAGTACTTC. Translating it yields CASSLQGDYEQYF.

The chain couples TRBV24-1 to TRBJ2-1; 8 nucleotides line up with TRBD2. Trimming removed 2 bases from V and 1 base from J; junction bases left unmatched: 6. Germline V gene lookup returns CDR1 KGHDR and CDR2 SFDVKD. The CDR3 spans 17 residues. In DNA form, the CDR3 reads TGTGCCACCAGTGATTCGACACGGGGGGGGTCCTACAATGAGCAGTTCTTC. Translating it yields CATSDSTRGGSYNEQFF.

The chain carries TRBV12-5 and TRBJ1-6; D is perhaps TRBD1 (5 bases). CDR3 length equals 17 residues. Germline loops: CDR1 LGHNT, CDR2 FRNRAP. The ends were cut back, 0 bases at V and 6 bases at J, with 15 bases in the middle. The CDR3 DNA follows: TGTGCTAGTGGTTTGGTACTCGGGACTTTGGGTAATTCACCCCTCCACTTT. The encoded protein is CASGLVLGTLGNSPLHF.

This chain links TRBV5-1 with TRBJ2-3; D not resolved. This CDR3 region has 12 residues. Germline V CDR1 and CDR2: SGHRS, YFSETQ. Trimming removed 4 bases at V and 3 bases at J, with 6 bases between. CDR3 bases: TGCGCCAGCAGCGCGGAGACAGATACGCAGTATTTT. Translated, it gives CASSAETDTQYF.

This clone showed up just once. This rearrangement joins TRBV28 to TRBJ1-3, with 7 nucleotides matching TRBD1. CDR1 is MDHEN, CDR2 SYDVKM, per germline. The ends lost 7 bases at V and 0 bases at J; junction bases unmatched: 12. The CDR3 spans 17 residues. In nucleotides, the CDR3 is TGTGCCAGCATTAGGGACAGCGCGGGTTACTCTGGAAACACCATATATTTT. It translates to CASIRDSAGYSGNTIYF. The whole variable domain, filled in from reference TRBV28 and TRBJ1-3, reads DVKVTQSSRYLVKRTGEKVFLECVQDMDHENMFWYRQDPGLGLRLIYFSYDVKMKEKGDIPEGYSVSREKKERFSLILESASTNQTSMYLCASIRDSAGYSGNTIYFGEGSWLTVV.

The gene calls are TRBV5-4 and TRBJ2-7; 14 positions match TRBD2. Germline CDR1 reads SGHNT; CDR2 reads YYREEE (reference sequence). V was clipped by 0 bases and J by 2 bases; unmatched bases: 4. The CDR3 runs to 17 residues. As DNA, the CDR3 is TGTGCCAGCAGCTTGGGGGGACTAGCGGGAGCGGCCTACGAGCAGTACTTC. Its translation is CASSLGGLAGAAYEQYF.

The rearrangement joins TRBV15 to TRBJ2-2; possible D gene TRBD2, 5 bases. CDR3 size: 14 residues. Per germline, CDR1 LNHNV and CDR2 YYDKDF (reference sequence). V was clipped by 5 bases and J by 1 base, with 8 bases between them. The CDR3 region has the DNA TGTGCCACCAGCCCAGGAGGGAACACCGGGGAGCTGTTTTTT. Translating it yields CATSPGGNTGELFF.

The chain uses TRBV9 and TRBJ2-5, with 8 bases identical to TRBD2. Germline V gives CDR1 SGDLS, CDR2 YYNGEE. Trimming took 0 bases from V and 4 from J; bases not matched to a gene: 8. The CDR3 has 16 amino acids. The CDR3: CASSVGAAGEGETQYF. CDR3 DNA sequence: TGTGCCAGCAGCGTAGGGGCAGCGGGAGAGGGAGAGACCCAGTACTTC.

The table lists this clone with a count of one. This chain uses TRBV6-6 with TRBJ1-1; D gene uncertain. Per the germline V gene, CDR1 is MNHNY and CDR2 is SVGAGI (reference sequence). V lost 5 bases, J lost 2 bases, and 12 bases lay in between. The length of the CDR3 is 14 residues. The CDR3 DNA is TGTGCCAGCAGTCTCCGGGGTAGTAACACTGAAGCTTTCTTT. Amino acids: CASSLRGSNTEAFF.